The next 31 T cell receptor delta chains were all read from a single sample in a study of gamma-delta T cells after stem cell transplantation (dated by TCRdb to 2015 to 2016). Library prep was done by RT-PCR. This sample was sequenced with an Illumina MiSeq. TCRdb called clones afresh from the public reads with CATT; identical DNA rows were later merged. The sample yields around 1,300 delta-chain clones; roughly 13% were counted once. The ten largest clones take up approximately 26% of the sample. Sequenced material: gamma-delta T cells. These receptors were taken from a human donor. It is not recorded whose cells these are; they may come from a transplant donor.

This clone is deemed large. This sample includes further DNA sequences coding for the same CDR3. The V call is TRDV2, the J call TRDJ1; 10 nucleotides agree with TRDD3. Germline V gene sequence: CDR1 GEAIGNYY, CDR2 EKD. This CDR3 is built from 21 residues. After removal of 1 base from V and 0 bases from J, the junction contained 19 bases not matched to a gene. The CDR3 here is CACDTLVLGDPTRLYTDKLIF. The CDR3 DNA reads TGTGCCTGTGACACACTGGTACTGGGGGATCCAACTCGACTGTACACCGATAAACTCATCTTT.

This clone is categorized as large (0.1 to 1%). Other DNA sequences in this sample translate to the same CDR3. As DNA, the CDR3 is TGTGCCTGTGACCCAGTACTGGGGGACACGCCGGACACCGATAAACTCATCTTT. Translation: CACDPVLGDTPDTDKLIF. The gene calls are TRDV2 and TRDJ1; 9 bases line up with TRDD3. J gave up 0 bases and V 3 bases, and 13 bases lay outside the gene matches. The germline V gene has CDR1 GEAIGNYY and CDR2 EKD. CDR3 size: 18 residues.

In regard to this clone: A read error is the likely source, as a far larger clone sits one nucleotide away. This sample includes further DNA sequences coding for the same CDR3. This rearrangement joins TRDV2 to TRDJ1; 9 nucleotides align to TRDD3. Trimming at V came to 0 bases and at J to 0 bases, leaving 13 bases not matched to a gene. In germline, CDR1 is GEAIGNYY, CDR2 EKD. The CDR3 has 19 amino acids. This chain's CDR3 is CACDTLRGGGYHDTDKLIF. CDR3 bases: TGTGCCTGTGACACCCTCCGGGGGGGGGGATACCACGACACCGATAAACTCATCTTT.

This clone has only a few counts. A far larger clone is just one base off, so this is likely a read error. Other DNA sequences from this sample encode an identical CDR3 as well. The chain recombines TRDV2 with TRDJ1; 7 nucleotides line up with TRDD2. CDR3 length equals 17 residues. CDR1 is GEAIGNYY, CDR2 EKD, per germline. CDR3 protein: CACDFLRVGVDTDKLIF. As DNA, the CDR3 is TGTGCCTGTGACTTCCTACGAGTTGGGGTCGACACTGATAAACTCATCTTT.

Details on this clone: TCRdb's listed protein matches a much larger clone and diverges from this DNA's translation at residue 8, likely through a read error; the protein shown comes from the DNA. V usage is TRDV2 and J usage is TRDJ1, with TRDD3 matching 10 bases. Germline values: CDR1 GEAIGNYY, CDR2 EKD. V shed 2 bases and J 2 bases; nucleotides not matched to a gene: 16. CDR3 length equals 19 residues. The CDR3 is CACDRLALPALGDTDKLIF. In DNA, the CDR3 is TGTGCCTGTGACAGGCTTGCCCTGCCTGCACTGGGGGATACCGATAAACTCATCTTT.

This clone was seen a handful of times. TCRdb's protein, taken from a much larger clone, differs from this DNA's translation at residue 3, likely owing to a read error; the protein displayed comes from the DNA. The chain employs TRDV2 and TRDJ1, with 12 bases lining up with TRDD3. The CDR3 runs 17 residues. The germline V gene has CDR1 GEAIGNYY and CDR2 EKD. The CDR3 region is CARDTVQTGGYLNKLIF. The DNA of the CDR3 is TGTGCCCGTGACACCGTTCAGACTGGGGGATACTTGAATAAACTCATCTTT.

For this clone: This DNA's translation differs at residue 9 from TCRdb's protein, which comes from a much larger clone; a read error is likely, and the protein shown is translated from the DNA. The chain uses TRDV2 and TRDJ1; 9 positions match TRDD3. The CDR3 contains 17 residues. The ends lost 4 bases at V and 8 bases at J; junction bases unmatched: 19. Germline CDR1 reads GEAIGNYY; CDR2 reads EKD. CDR3 loop: CACEQLGEQKRAQKLIF. In DNA, the CDR3 is TGTGCCTGTGAACAACTGGGGGAACAGAAAAGGGCCCAAAAACTCATCTTT.

Notes on this clone: It differs at one base from a far larger clone, so likely a read error. V gene TRDV2 combines with J gene TRDJ1, with 11 bases that match TRDD3. The CDR3 extends over 22 amino acids. The germline gives CDR1 GEAIGNYY, CDR2 EKD. In DNA form, the CDR3 reads TGTGCCTGTGACTATCTCAAGGGTCTTCCTACGTTGGGGGATACGCCGACCGATAACCTCATCTTT. It yields the protein CACDYLKGLPTLGDTPTDNLIF.

This clone was seen only a few times. The protein that TCRdb holds for this DNA derives from a much larger clone and differs from the translated DNA at residue 11, which likely indicates a read error; the protein shown here is translated from the DNA. The same CDR3 arises from other DNA sequences in this sample as well. The chain is built from TRDV2 and TRDJ1; 7 bases fit TRDD3. Germline V lookup: CDR1 GEAIGNYY, CDR2 EKD. The CDR3 runs to 20 residues. J lost 1 base, V lost 3 bases, and 22 bases had no gene match. CDR3 region: CACDLMSAGLWDTSTDKLIF. CDR3 nucleotide sequence: TGTGCCTGTGACTTGATGTCGGCGGGGCTGTGGGATACATCCACCGATAAACTCATCTTT.

Comment on this clone: A far larger clone is one nucleotide away, so this likely arose from a read error. V gene TRDV2 combines with J gene TRDJ1, with a tentative D call TRDD3 (5 bases). The CDR3 spans 16 residues. Trimming took 0 bases from V and 0 from J, leaving 13 bases between them. In germline, CDR1 is GEAIGNYY, CDR2 EKD. In DNA form, the CDR3 reads TGTGCCTGTGACACCGTCTTCGGGGGTAACACCGATAAACTCATCTTT. Its protein product is CACDTVFGGNTDKLIF.

A few counts support this clone. For this DNA, TCRdb reports the protein of a much larger clone, which diverges at residue 6, most likely from a read error; the protein presented here is translated directly from the DNA. This chain connects TRDV2 to TRDJ1; the D gene is possibly TRDD3 (5 bases). Germline V gene sequence: CDR1 GEAIGNYY, CDR2 EKD. Trimming took 3 bases from V and 0 from J, leaving 19 bases between them. This CDR3 has 17 residues. CDR3 sequence: CACDFRRVGVDTDKLIF. CDR3 DNA: TGTGCCTGTGACTTCCGACGAGTTGGGGTCGACACCGATAAACTCATCTTT.

By share, this clone ranks as large. Other DNA sequences within the sample encode an identical CDR3. The chain carries TRDV2 and TRDJ3, with 10 positions matching TRDD3. CDR1 GEAIGNYY and CDR2 EKD come from the germline V gene. The CDR3 sequence is 21 residues long. The junction had 10 bases not matched to a gene; V was cut back by 0 bases and J by 0 bases. The CDR3, as DNA: TGTGCCTGTGACACCGCCCCACTGGGGGATCCGAGCTCCTGGGACACCCGACAGATGTTTTTC. Translated: CACDTAPLGDPSSWDTRQMFF.

Notes on this clone: TCRdb pairs this DNA with a much larger clone's protein that differs at residue 5, likely a read error; the protein shown was translated from the DNA. The gene calls are TRDV2 and TRDJ1; TRDD3 aligns across 7 bases. The length of the CDR3 is 19 residues. The J segment lost 0 bases and the V segment lost 3 bases, leaving 18 bases of the junction unmatched. Germline loops: CDR1 GEAIGNYY, CDR2 EKD. The DNA of the CDR3 is TGTGCCTGTGACGCCGGGGAACTGGGGCCCCGGCGGGACACCGATAAACTCATCTTT. This codes for CACDAGELGPRRDTDKLIF.

Concerning this clone itself: The protein in TCRdb stems from a much larger clone and differs at residue 4 from this DNA's translation, likely a read error; here the protein is translated from the DNA. The V gene is TRDV2, the J gene TRDJ1; a weak D match, TRDD3 (5 bases). Between the trimmed V and J ends, which lost 5 bases and 0 bases, there was a span of 24 bases. The CDR3 loop spans 18 amino acids. Germline CDR1 GEAIGNYY, CDR2 EKD. The CDR3: CACGPVAQGAPYTDKLIF. The CDR3 DNA reads as TGTGCCTGTGGCCCAGTTGCGCAGGGGGCCCCGTACACCGATAAACTCATCTTT.

This clone was counted a few times. The protein TCRdb lists belongs to a much larger clone and differs from this DNA's translation at residue 13, which points to a read error; the protein shown is made from the DNA. The chain links TRDV2 to TRDJ1, with D tentatively TRDD3 (5 bases). Trimming removed 0 bases from V and 4 bases from J, with 23 bases in between. This CDR3 comprises 18 residues. Germline V CDR1 and CDR2: GEAIGNYY, EKD. The CDR3 coding sequence is TGTGCCTGTGACACCGTAGGGGGTCACGGGGTCTACAACGATAAACTCATCTTT. This codes for CACDTVGGHGVYNDKLIF.

This clone showed up just a few times. The protein recorded in TCRdb matches a much larger clone and deviates from this DNA's translation at residue 4, suggesting a read error; the protein here is obtained by translating the DNA. The chain has TRDV2 and TRDJ1; 9 bases fit TRDD3. The trim removed 5 bases at V and 2 bases at J, leaving 8 bases unmatched. This CDR3 contains 15 residues. Germline CDR1 reads GEAIGNYY; CDR2 reads EKD. The chain's CDR3 is CACGGLLGETDKLIF. The DNA for the CDR3 is TGTGCCTGTGGCGGATTACTGGGGGAGACCGATAAACTCATCTTT.

This clone was seen more than once but under ten times. TCRdb assigns this DNA the protein of a much larger clone, which departs from its translation at residue 3; this likely reflects a read error, and the protein shown comes from translating the DNA. This chain uses TRDV2 with TRDJ1; 13 nucleotides match TRDD3. The CDR3 runs 17 residues. Germline CDR1 is GEAIGNYY and CDR2 is EKD. The CDR3, as DNA: TGTGCCCGTGACCCGGTACTGGGGGATACGGGAACCGATAAACTCATCTTT. Protein sequence: CARDPVLGDTGTDKLIF.

This clone turned up a few times. The V and J genes are TRDV2 and TRDJ1, with 13 positions matching TRDD3. The CDR3 covers 17 residues. Looked up from germline, CDR1 is GEAIGNYY and CDR2 is EKD. Trimming cost V 3 bases and J 5 bases; bases outside gene matches: 11. The DNA of the CDR3 is TGTGCCTGTGACTCATTACTGGGGGATACGCTGCTAGATAAACTCATCTTT. This sequence encodes CACDSLLGDTLLDKLIF.

Of note for this clone: A single base is all that separates this from a far larger clone, so a read error is likely. The chain couples TRDV2 to TRDJ1, with D tentatively TRDD3 (6 bases). Judging by the DNA end, TRDJ2 fits better; the J call may be wrong. The CDR3 consists of 16 residues. The germline gives CDR1 GEAIGNYY, CDR2 EKD. The CDR3 coding sequence is TGTGCCTGTGACACCGTGGGGGGGACCTTGGGCGATAAACTCTTCTTT. The encoded protein is CACDTVGGTLGDKLFF.

This clone was seen only a few times. The TCRdb protein, from a much larger clone, departs from this DNA's translation at residue 9, likely by read error; the protein shown derives from the DNA. V and J are TRDV2 and TRDJ1; possibly TRDD1 or TRDD3 for D (5 bases each). This CDR3 is built from 14 residues. Trimming removed 3 bases at V and 4 bases at J, with 14 bases between. CDR1 GEAIGNYY and CDR2 EKD come from the germline V gene. In DNA form, the CDR3 reads TGTGCCTGTGACCAAATACTGGACGTCGATAAACTCATCTTT. It translates to CACDQILDVDKLIF.

By its share, this clone is large. The genes are TRDV2 and TRDJ1; D is perhaps TRDD3 (9 bases). Trimming shortened V by 2 bases and J by 0 bases, and 33 bases separated the two germline ends. Germline CDR1 reads GEAIGNYY; CDR2 reads EKD. The CDR3 has 22 residues. The CDR3 DNA reads as TGTGCCTGTGACAAGCTTCCTACCTACTGGGGGACCTCGGGTGAGTACACCGATAAACTCATCTTT. Translated, it gives CACDKLPTYWGTSGEYTDKLIF.

With respect to this clone: A far larger clone lies a single base away; this is likely a read error. The chain recombines TRDV2 with TRDJ1, with 11 nucleotides matching TRDD3. J was trimmed by 3 bases and V by 3 bases; bases with no gene match: 26. Germline V gene lookup returns CDR1 GEAIGNYY and CDR2 EKD. This CDR3 has 22 residues. The chain's CDR3 is CACDYLKGLPTLGDTPPDKLIF. The CDR3 bases are TGTGCCTGTGACTATCTCAAGGGTCTTCCTACGTTGGGGGATACGCCGCCCGATAAACTCATCTTT.

This clone appeared a few times. The amino acid sequence in TCRdb belongs to a much larger clone and departs from this DNA's translation at residue 6, likely a sequencing read error; the sequence shown is translated from the DNA. The J gene is TRDJ1, the V gene TRDV2; D is possibly TRDD3 (5 bases). CDR3 length equals 18 residues. V lost 0 bases to trimming and J lost 0 bases, with 19 bases between them. Germline values: CDR1 GEAIGNYY, CDR2 EKD. DNA for the CDR3: TGTGCCTGTGACACCGGAGGGGGTCACGGGGTCTACACCGATAAACTCATCTTT. It codes for CACDTGGGHGVYTDKLIF.

This clone was observed a few times. TCRdb's entry gives the protein of a much larger clone, which mismatches this DNA's translation at residue 16, likely from a read error; the protein reported here is translated from the DNA. The rearrangement joins TRDV2 to TRDJ1; D is perhaps TRDD3 (6 bases). Germline V lookup: CDR1 GEAIGNYY, CDR2 EKD. The CDR3 spans 19 residues. CDR3 region: CACDTVSRLGDRRTDTLIF. CDR3 in DNA: TGTGCCTGTGACACCGTCTCAAGGCTCGGGGATCGGAGGACCGATACACTCATCTTT.

The sample holds a few counts of this clone. A far larger clone is one nucleotide away, so this likely arose from a read error. The V call is TRDV2, the J call TRDJ1; 8 bases are a match to TRDD3. The CDR3 loop spans 14 amino acids. Germline CDR1 GEAIGNYY, CDR2 EKD. The CDR3, as DNA: TGTGCCCGTGACGCTATTGGGGGATCCGATAAACTCATCTTT. Encoded protein: CARDAIGGSDKLIF.

Note on this clone: Since a far larger clone is one base different, this is likely a read error. Different DNA sequences within this sample yield the same CDR3. V and J are TRDV2 and TRDJ1; TRDD3 aligns across 11 bases. V dropped 3 bases and J dropped 1; count of bases not matched to a gene: 18. The V gene's germline CDR1 is GEAIGNYY and CDR2 EKD. CDR3 length: 20 residues. The CDR3: CACDLMSAGLGDTSTDKLIF. Written as DNA, the CDR3 is TGTGCCTGTGACTTGATGTCGGCGGGTCTGGGGGATACATCCACCGATAAACTCATCTTT.

In the case of this clone: TCRdb attributes to this sequence the protein of a much larger clone, which differs from the DNA translation at residue 12; a read error is likely, and the protein displayed is translated from the DNA. The chain is built from TRDV2 and TRDJ1; no reliable D call. CDR3 length: 17 amino acids. The V end lost 1 base, the J end lost 4 bases, and 21 bases lay between the germline ends. The germline CDR1 and CDR2 sequences are GEAIGNYY and EKD. CDR3 in amino acids: CACDTVARFRDIDKLIF. CDR3 DNA: TGTGCCTGTGACACGGTCGCAAGGTTTCGAGACATCGATAAACTCATCTTT.

This clone turned up a few times. This likely traces to a read error, being one base from a far larger clone. V and J are TRDV2 and TRDJ1; 8 nucleotides line up with TRDD3. V dropped 0 bases and J dropped 3; count of bases not matched to a gene: 8. The CDR3 length is 16 residues. Germline V gene sequence: CDR1 GEAIGNYY, CDR2 EKD. CDR3 DNA sequence: TGTGCCTGTGACACCGAGGGGGGATATAACTCCGATAAACTCATCTTT. The encoded protein is CACDTEGGYNSDKLIF.

This clone was detected only a few times. The TCRdb protein, from a much larger clone, departs from this DNA's translation at residue 4, likely by read error; the protein shown derives from the DNA. The chain carries TRDV2 and TRDJ1, with 12 nucleotides matching TRDD3. In germline, CDR1 is GEAIGNYY, CDR2 EKD. CDR3 size: 17 residues. CDR3 sequence (DNA): TGTGCCTGTGGCACCGTTCAGACTGGGGGATACTTGAATAAACTCATCTTT. It translates to CACGTVQTGGYLNKLIF.

Of note for this clone: This DNA's translation and the protein TCRdb lists, from a much larger clone, do not match at residue 2, likely due to a read error; the protein shown is translated from the DNA. The chain combines TRDV2 with TRDJ1; 8 bases match TRDD3. This CDR3 is built from 17 residues. Germline CDR1 and CDR2: GEAIGNYY and EKD. CDR3 region: CSCDTVMGDAFTDKLIF. CDR3 bases: TGTTCCTGTGACACCGTGATGGGGGATGCCTTTACCGATAAACTCATCTTT.

A word on this clone: TCRdb lists the protein of a much larger clone for this DNA, which differs at residue 7, so this is likely a read error; the protein given here is translated from the DNA itself. The CDR3 loop reads CACDRLVPPALGDTDKLIF. The CDR3 nucleotides are TGTGCCTGTGACAGGCTTGTCCCGCCTGCACTGGGGGATACCGATAAACTCATCTTT. This chain joins TRDV2 and TRDJ1; 10 positions agree with TRDD3. The CDR3 has 19 residues. Germline V gene lookup returns CDR1 GEAIGNYY and CDR2 EKD. Unmatched junction bases numbered 16, after V lost 2 bases and J lost 2 bases.